Each of the 20 T cell receptor beta chains below was sequenced from the same sample in a study of OX40 agonist ivuxolimab in advanced cancers. The library was produced with the immunoSEQ multiplex PCR assay. Held by TCRdb, this immuneACCESS table contains in-frame sequences only and omits some clones. Under half of the omission traces to an unresolved V gene where checked; the cause of the rest is unknown. A total of 73,000 or so clones appear in this sample, around 86% of them only once. Of the sample, under 0.75% is held by the ten largest clones. Here the sequenced sample was CD4+ or CD8+ T cells sorted from blood, taken in a trial of the OX40 agonist ivuxolimab. These receptors all stem from an adult with an advanced solid tumor such as melanoma, head and neck, liver or kidney cancer.

This sequence joins TRBV19 and TRBJ2-3; D gene uncertain. The CDR3 spans 16 residues. Per germline, CDR1 LNHDA and CDR2 SQIVND (reference sequence). Between the trimmed V and J ends, which lost 4 bases and 0 bases, there was a span of 14 bases. Here the CDR3 DNA reads TGTGCCAGTAGTACAGAGACCGTATCTAGCACAGATACGCAGTATTTT. This sequence encodes CASSTETVSSTDTQYF.

The chain carries TRBV29-1 and TRBJ2-2; unclear D gene. In germline, CDR1 is SQVTM, CDR2 ANQGSEA. Deletions cut 4 bases from V and 6 bases from J, with 21 bases between. This CDR3 comprises 16 residues. Written as DNA, the CDR3 is TGCAGCGTTGTTGGGTCAATTGGAAGAAACTCCGGGGAGCTGTTTTTT. Translating it yields CSVVGSIGRNSGELFF.

The genes are TRBV19 and TRBJ2-7; 8 bases map to TRBD2. The CDR3 has 15 residues. With V trimmed by 3 bases and J by 4 bases, 8 bases remained unmatched. Germline V gene data show CDR1 as LNHDA and CDR2 as SQIVND (reference sequence). The CDR3 region is CASSIGPGGTYEQYF. In DNA form, the CDR3 reads TGTGCCAGTAGTATCGGGCCGGGGGGGACGTACGAGCAGTACTTC. The variable domain in full, completed from reference TRBV19 and TRBJ2-7, reads DGGITQSPKYLFRKEGQNVTLSCEQNLNHDAMYWYRQDPGQGLRLIYYSQIVNDFQKGDIAEGYSVSREKKESFPLTVTSAQKNPTAFYLCASSIGPGGTYEQYFGPGTRLTVT.

This chain connects TRBV14 to TRBJ2-1; 13 bases fit TRBD2. With 3 bases clipped from V and 13 bases from J, the junction kept 9 bases outside the gene matches. Germline V gene data show CDR1 as SGHDN and CDR2 as FVKESK. CDR3 length: 15 residues. CDR3 DNA: TGTGCCAGCAGCCACTGGACTAGCGGGAGTACGGGACAGTTCTTC. It yields the protein CASSHWTSGSTGQFF.

The rearrangement links TRBV4-1 to TRBJ2-5; TRBD2 aligns across 8 bases. V shed 4 bases and J 1 base; nucleotides not matched to a gene: 8. There are 16 residues in the CDR3. CDR1 and CDR2 (germline): MGHRA, YSYEKL. The CDR3 region is CASSLLSSGAQETQYF. CDR3 coding DNA: TGCGCCAGCAGCCTCCTGAGTAGCGGGGCCCAAGAGACCCAGTACTTC.

The J gene is TRBJ1-2, the V gene TRBV5-5, with TRBD1 matching 9 bases. Germline CDR1 SGHKS, CDR2 YYEKEE (reference sequence). The CDR3 loop spans 15 amino acids. The V and J ends lost 4 bases and 4 bases, in that order; junction bases with no gene match: 8. As DNA, the CDR3 is TGTGCCAGCAGCCTCATCCCGACAGGGGGCTATGGCTACACCTTC. Translating it yields CASSLIPTGGYGYTF.

The chain is built from TRBV15 and TRBJ1-3; D not resolved. Deletions cut 0 bases from V and 0 bases from J, with 6 bases between. Germline-derived CDR1 and CDR2 are LNHNV and YYDKDF (reference sequence). The CDR3 consists of 15 residues. The CDR3 is CATSRDMSSGNTIYF. CDR3 DNA: TGTGCCACCAGCAGAGATATGAGCTCTGGAAACACCATATATTTT.

The chain uses TRBV6-5 and TRBJ1-1; 11 bases map to TRBD1. With 6 bases clipped from V and 2 bases from J, the junction kept 5 bases outside the gene matches. Germline V gene sequence: CDR1 MNHEY, CDR2 SVGAGI. This CDR3 has 15 amino acids. In DNA, the CDR3 is TGTGCCAGCAGGACGGACAGGGGGCGTAACACTGAAGCTTTCTTT. Protein: CASRTDRGRNTEAFF.

The gene calls are TRBV30 and TRBJ1-5, with D possibly TRBD1 on 5 matching bases. V shed 0 bases and J shed 4 bases, with 13 bases lying between them. Germline V gives CDR1 GTSNPN, CDR2 SVGIG (reference sequence). There are 15 residues in the CDR3. The CDR3 DNA reads as TGTGCCTGGAGTGTAACAGCCGGGGGGAATCAGCCCCAGCATTTT. This gives the protein CAWSVTAGGNQPQHF. Drawing the rest from reference TRBV30 and TRBJ1-5, the complete variable domain is SQTIHQWPATLVQPVGSPLSLECTVEGTSNPNLYWYRQAAGRGLQLLFYSVGIGQISSEVPQNLSASRPQDRQFILSSKKLLLSDSGFYLCAWSVTAGGNQPQHFGDGTRLSIL.

The chain links TRBV9 to TRBJ2-7; no clear D gene. CDR3 size: 12 residues. Germline values: CDR1 SGDLS, CDR2 YYNGEE. Deletions cut 2 bases from V and 7 bases from J, with 10 bases between. The CDR3 protein is CASSVFDQEQYF. CDR3 DNA: TGTGCCAGCAGCGTTTTTGATCAGGAGCAGTACTTC.

The V gene is TRBV6-9, the J gene TRBJ1-2, with a tentative D call TRBD1 (6 bases). Trimming took off 6 bases at V and 4 bases at J, with 12 bases between the two ends. Germline-derived CDR1 and CDR2 are MNHGY and SVAAGI. CDR3 length equals 13 residues. CDR3 loop: CASSLTGAYGYTF. CDR3 sequence (DNA): TGTGCCAGCAGCTTGACAGGCGCCTATGGCTACACCTTC.

The CDR3 region is CASSQGVGDPRPQHF. CDR3 bases: TGTGCCAGCAGCCAAGGGGTGGGAGACCCCCGACCCCAGCATTTT. The chain combines TRBV4-2 with TRBJ1-5; D unresolved. CDR3 length: 15 amino acids. The V and J ends lost 1 base and 10 bases respectively, with 17 bases between them. Per germline, CDR1 LGHNA and CDR2 YNFKEQ.

This clone is a singleton in its sample. The V call is TRBV6-5, the J call TRBJ2-7; the match to TRBD2 covers 11 bases. The J segment lost 1 base and the V segment lost 2 bases, leaving 4 bases of the junction unmatched. Germline V lookup: CDR1 MNHEY, CDR2 SVGAGI. This CDR3 contains 16 residues. The CDR3 here is CASSYLGLADSYEQYF. Written as DNA, the CDR3 is TGTGCCAGCAGTTACCTGGGACTAGCGGATTCCTACGAGCAGTACTTC.

The V call is TRBV5-1, the J call TRBJ2-7; perhaps TRBD2 as D (5 bases). Per germline, CDR1 SGHRS and CDR2 YFSETQ. V lost 0 bases to trimming and J lost 2 bases, with 9 bases between them. The CDR3 has 14 amino acids. In DNA form, the CDR3 reads TGCGCCAGCAGCTTGGAGGGTAGCGCCTACGAGCAGTACTTC. This encodes CASSLEGSAYEQYF.

The chain carries TRBV30 and TRBJ2-3, with D perhaps matching TRBD1 or TRBD2 (5 bases each). Deletions cut 1 base from V and 5 bases from J, with 10 bases between. This CDR3 contains 13 residues. Germline V lookup: CDR1 GTSNPN, CDR2 SVGIG (reference sequence). Here the CDR3 reads CAWSGGLGDTQYF. CDR3 DNA: TGTGCCTGGAGTGGGGGGTTGGGAGATACGCAGTATTTT.

This clone was seen once. The chain links TRBV27 to TRBJ2-3, with D possibly TRBD2 on 6 matching bases. This CDR3 has 15 amino acids. Between the trimmed V and J ends, which lost 3 bases and 4 bases, there was a span of 14 bases. The germline gives CDR1 MNHEY, CDR2 SMNVEV (reference sequence). As DNA, the CDR3 is TGTGCCAGCAGTTTCTTCGGGAGCGGCGCAGATACGCAGTATTTT. Its protein is CASSFFGSGADTQYF.

This chain uses TRBV27 with TRBJ1-1; no clear D. The CDR3 has 13 residues. CDR1 is MNHEY, CDR2 SMNVEV, per germline (reference sequence). V shed 6 bases and J shed 1 base, with 9 bases lying between them. The CDR3: CASSLDWNTEAFF. The CDR3 bases are TGTGCCAGCAGCTTAGATTGGAACACTGAAGCTTTCTTT.

The V and J genes are TRBV28 and TRBJ1-2, with D perhaps matching TRBD1 (6 bases). Germline CDR1 is MDHEN and CDR2 is SYDVKM. CDR3 length: 12 amino acids. V lost 3 bases, J lost 8 bases, and 10 bases lay in between. CDR3 region: CASSLGGLGYTF. DNA of the CDR3: TGTGCCAGCAGTTTGGGGGGCTTAGGCTACACCTTC.

The chain uses TRBV30 and TRBJ2-1, with D perhaps TRBD1 or TRBD2 (7 bases each). Germline loops: CDR1 GTSNPN, CDR2 SVGIG (reference sequence). The ends were cut back, 2 bases at V and 2 bases at J, with 19 bases in the middle. There are 17 residues in the CDR3. The CDR3 sequence: CAWSLRGGGATYNEQFF. In DNA form, the CDR3 reads TGTGCCTGGAGTCTCCGGGGAGGGGGCGCTACCTACAATGAGCAGTTCTTC.

This clone turned up a few times. The chain uses TRBV5-1 and TRBJ1-1; a possible D gene is TRBD1 (5 bases). The ends were cut back, 4 bases at V and 7 bases at J, with 11 bases in the middle. Germline V lookup: CDR1 SGHRS, CDR2 YFSETQ. The CDR3 spans 12 residues. For the CDR3, the DNA is TGCGCCAGCAGCCTCCGACAGAGTGAAGCTTTCTTT. As protein: CASSLRQSEAFF.